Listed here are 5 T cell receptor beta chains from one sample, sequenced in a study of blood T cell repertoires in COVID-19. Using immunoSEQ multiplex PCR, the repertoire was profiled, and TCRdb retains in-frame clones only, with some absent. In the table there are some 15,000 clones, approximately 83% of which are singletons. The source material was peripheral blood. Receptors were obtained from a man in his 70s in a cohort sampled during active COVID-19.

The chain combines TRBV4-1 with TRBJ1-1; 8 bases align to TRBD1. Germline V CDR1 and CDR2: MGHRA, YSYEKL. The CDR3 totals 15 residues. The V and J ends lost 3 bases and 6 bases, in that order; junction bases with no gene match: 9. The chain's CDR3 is CASSQKQGEGSEAFF. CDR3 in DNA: TGCGCCAGCAGCCAGAAACAGGGGGAAGGATCTGAAGCTTTCTTT.

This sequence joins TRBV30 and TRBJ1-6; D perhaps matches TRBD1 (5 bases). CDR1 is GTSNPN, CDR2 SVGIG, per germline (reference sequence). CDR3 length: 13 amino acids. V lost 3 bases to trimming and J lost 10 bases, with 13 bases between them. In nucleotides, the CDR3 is TGTGCCTGGAGGCCTGGACAATTGTCACCCCTCCACTTT. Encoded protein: CAWRPGQLSPLHF.

CDR3 nucleotides: TGTGCCAGCAGTTTTGTACTTAGCGCCAAAAACATTCAGTACTTC. Residues: CASSFVLSAKNIQYF. The chain recombines TRBV28 with TRBJ2-4, with D unresolved. Trimming cost V 3 bases and J 1 base, with 10 bases left between them. The V gene's germline CDR1 is MDHEN and CDR2 SYDVKM. CDR3 length: 15 residues. Combining the CDR3 with reference TRBV28 and TRBJ2-4 gives the whole variable domain DVKVTQSSRYLVKRTGEKVFLECVQDMDHENMFWYRQDPGLGLRLIYFSYDVKMKEKGDIPEGYSVSREKKERFSLILESASTNQTSMYLCASSFVLSAKNIQYFGAGTRLSVL.

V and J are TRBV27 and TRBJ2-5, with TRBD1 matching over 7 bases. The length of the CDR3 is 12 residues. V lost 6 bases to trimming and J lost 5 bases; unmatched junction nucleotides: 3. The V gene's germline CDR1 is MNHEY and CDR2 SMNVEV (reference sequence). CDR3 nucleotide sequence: TGTGCCAGCAGCCGCAGGGGGGAGACCCAGTACTTC. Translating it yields CASSRRGETQYF.

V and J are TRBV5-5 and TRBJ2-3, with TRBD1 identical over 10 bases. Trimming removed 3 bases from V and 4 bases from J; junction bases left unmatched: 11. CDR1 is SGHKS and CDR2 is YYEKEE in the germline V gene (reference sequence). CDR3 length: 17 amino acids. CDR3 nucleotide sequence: TGTGCCAGCAGCTACCAGGTTTGGACAGGGGGTCCAGATACGCAGTATTTT. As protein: CASSYQVWTGGPDTQYF.